This T cell receptor beta chain was identified during a study of blood T cell repertoires in COVID-19. Generated by immunoSEQ multiplex PCR, the TCRdb table keeps only in-frame clones and is missing some. The sample shows 200,000 to 250,000 clones, about 90% of them seen only once. Germline loops: CDR1 SGHVS, CDR2 FQNEAQ. Between the trimmed V and J ends, which lost 5 bases and 4 bases, there was a span of 11 bases. The CDR3 runs to 14 residues. The rearrangement joins TRBV7-8 to TRBJ1-4; no firm D call. The sequence was obtained from a man aged 25-40 years who had recovered from COVID-19. Source material: PBMCs or T cells enriched from blood (not recorded which). CDR3 sequence reads: CASSPRLFNEKLFF. DNA of the CDR3: TGTGCCAGCAGCCCAAGACTTTTTAATGAAAAACTGTTTTTT. The full variable domain, in which reference TRBV7-8 and TRBJ1-4 provide the parts outside the CDR3, is GAGVSQSPRYKVAKRGQDVALRCDPISGHVSLFWYQQALGQGPEFLTYFQNEAQLDKSGLPSDRFFAERPEGSVSTLKIQRTQQEDSAVYLCASSPRLFNEKLFFGSGTQLSVL.